The rows below give T cell receptor beta chains drawn from one sample of a study of blood T cell repertoires in COVID-19. Produced via immunoSEQ multiplex PCR; TCRdb's table is partial and in-frame only. Among under 150,000 clones listed, approximately 85% were seen once. Sequenced sample: peripheral blood. The origin of the receptors is a human donor in a cohort sampled during active COVID-19. Both conserved end residues are part of each CDR3. Fields, in order: V gene, J gene, clone size, D gene, CDR3 protein, CDR3 DNA. The D gene is left open where the match is weak. Rows give clone size only sometimes, using once, few, many, or a class for an expanded clone.

TRBV5-1	TRBJ2-4	-	TRBD1	CASSAGQGPGNIQYF	TGCGCCAGCAGCGCGGGACAGGGGCCGGGGAACATTCAGTACTTC
TRBV5-1	TRBJ2-3	-	-	CASKGYSTDTQYF	TGCGCCAGCAAGGGGTACAGCACAGATACGCAGTATTTT
TRBV12-5	TRBJ1-2	-	TRBD1	CASGLEGAYGYTF	TGTGCTAGTGGTTTGGAGGGGGCCTATGGCTACACCTTC
TRBV10-3	TRBJ2-3	-	-	CAISEGSTVGTSTDTQYF	TGTGCCATCAGTGAAGGCAGTACGGTCGGGACTAGCACAGATACGCAGTATTTT
TRBV7-6	TRBJ2-3	-	-	CASSLGTGTLAPDTQYF	TGTGCCAGCAGCTTAGGAACCGGGACTCTAGCACCAGATACGCAGTATTTT
TRBV13	TRBJ2-3	-	-	CASSPGPQGVDTQYF	TGTGCCAGCAGCCCTGGGCCCCAAGGTGTGGATACGCAGTATTTT
TRBV7-9	TRBJ1-3	-	-	CASSLEATAGNTIYF	TGTGCCAGCAGCTTAGAAGCGACAGCTGGAAACACCATATATTTT
TRBV12-3/TRBV12-4	TRBJ1-4	-	-	CASSFGVYEKLFF	TGTGCCAGCAGTTTCGGGGTCTATGAAAAACTGTTTTTT
TRBV5-1	TRBJ2-1	-	-	CASSLLSFSEQFF	TGCGCCAGCAGCTTGCTTAGCTTCAGTGAGCAGTTCTTC
TRBV5-1	TRBJ2-6	once	TRBD1	CASSLGDRITGANVLTF	TGCGCCAGCAGCTTGGGGGACAGGATCACTGGGGCCAACGTCCTGACTTTC
TRBV7-6	TRBJ2-3	-	-	CASSLESSRTDTQYF	TGTGCCAGCAGCTTAGAGAGTTCTCGCACAGATACGCAGTATTTT
TRBV18	TRBJ1-1	-	TRBD1	CASSSNTGQLNTEAFF	TGTGCCAGCTCATCAAATACGGGACAGTTGAACACTGAAGCTTTCTTT
TRBV7-2	TRBJ1-1	-	TRBD1	CASRGQGRVGEAFF	TGTGCCAGCAGAGGACAGGGGAGGGTGGGTGAAGCTTTCTTT
TRBV5-6	TRBJ2-1	-	-	CASSLATRALGFYNEQFF	TGTGCCAGCAGCTTGGCCACGAGGGCCTTGGGCTTCTACAATGAGCAGTTCTTC
TRBV14	TRBJ2-3	-	-	CASSRSGFTDTQYF	TGTGCCAGCAGCCGAAGCGGTTTCACAGATACGCAGTATTTT
TRBV6-6	TRBJ1-1	-	TRBD1	CASTSGTGMMNTEAFF	TGTGCCAGCACTTCCGGGACAGGGATGATGAACACTGAAGCTTTCTTT
TRBV5-6	TRBJ1-2	once	-	CASSPEPQGNGYTF	TGTGCCAGCAGCCCGGAACCACAGGGCAATGGCTACACCTTC